The 25 T cell receptor beta chains listed next were all sequenced from one sample in a study of T cell clones after liver transplantation. Sequenced by immunoSEQ multiplex PCR; TCRdb stores in-frame clones only, minus some. The sample yields tens of thousands of clones, roughly 85% seen once. The sample was CD4+ T cells from blood, taken at the 22-month timepoint. The receptors originated from a human patient who received a liver transplant. Some T cells may be graft donor cells.

The V and J genes are TRBV5-1 and TRBJ1-5; D possibly corresponds to TRBD1 (5 bases). Germline CDR1 reads SGHRS; CDR2 reads YFSETQ. This CDR3 contains 15 residues. V dropped 4 bases and J dropped 7 bases, with 18 bases sitting between them. In DNA form, the CDR3 reads TGCGCCAGCAGCCCGGAAGGGGTAATTGAGCAGCCCCAGCATTTT. It yields the protein CASSPEGVIEQPQHF.

This chain joins TRBV4-3 and TRBJ2-1, with 12 bases fitting TRBD2. The germline gives CDR1 LGHNA, CDR2 YSLEER. This CDR3 spans 18 amino acids. Losses at the gene ends were 0 bases for V and 5 bases for J; bases not matched to a gene: 8. The CDR3 reads CASSQETSGSKVHNEQFF. The CDR3 region has the DNA TGCGCCAGCAGCCAAGAGACTAGCGGGAGCAAGGTCCACAATGAGCAGTTCTTC.

The rearrangement links TRBV28 to TRBJ2-7, with D unclear. Germline CDR1 reads MDHEN; CDR2 reads SYDVKM. This CDR3 region has 12 residues. Deletions cut 10 bases from V and 5 bases from J, with 15 bases between. CDR3 in amino acids: CATPGDPHEQYF. The CDR3 DNA reads as TGTGCCACGCCCGGAGATCCCCACGAGCAGTACTTC.

The V call is TRBV6-1, the J call TRBJ2-3, with TRBD2 matching 10 bases. The germline gives CDR1 MNHNS, CDR2 SASEGT. Germline trimming cut 7 bases from V and 4 bases from J; bases unmatched to any gene: 8. The CDR3 contains 15 residues. The CDR3 reads CASKNEREGPDTQYF. The CDR3 region has the DNA TGTGCCAGCAAGAACGAGCGGGAGGGCCCAGATACGCAGTATTTT.

The chain employs TRBV9 and TRBJ1-2; the match to TRBD1 covers 7 bases. The CDR3 consists of 15 residues. Per the germline V gene, CDR1 is SGDLS and CDR2 is YYNGEE. With 4 bases clipped from V and 4 bases from J, the junction kept 10 bases outside the gene matches. The CDR3 coding sequence is TGTGCCAGCAGCCTCCGGGACAGCCTTCCCTATGGCTACACCTTC. Residues: CASSLRDSLPYGYTF.

V usage is TRBV6-4 and J usage is TRBJ2-1, with D unresolved. Trimming removed 10 bases from V and 8 bases from J, with 12 bases in between. CDR1 MRHNA and CDR2 SNTAGT come from the germline V gene. The length of the CDR3 is 11 residues. Here the CDR3 reads CAINRNDEQFF. CDR3 sequence (DNA): TGTGCCATCAACCGAAACGATGAGCAGTTCTTC.

The chain couples TRBV11-3 to TRBJ1-1, with D unclear. CDR3 length: 12 residues. V was clipped by 3 bases and J by 7 bases, with 9 bases between them. The germline V gene has CDR1 SGHNT and CDR2 YENEEA. In DNA form, the CDR3 reads TGTGCCAGCAGCTTTTCTTTGGGTGAAGCTTTCTTT. Its protein product is CASSFSLGEAFF.

The chain couples TRBV2 to TRBJ1-2; the match to TRBD1 covers 8 bases. The CDR3 extends over 14 amino acids. Germline V lookup: CDR1 SNHLY, CDR2 FYNNEI. Germline trimming cut 7 bases from V and 2 bases from J; bases unmatched to any gene: 6. Written as DNA, the CDR3 is TGTGCCAGCACCCAAAGGGACAGGAACTATGGCTACACCTTC. It codes for CASTQRDRNYGYTF.

V usage is TRBV5-1 and J usage is TRBJ1-1, with D unclear. The CDR3 is 16 residues long. Trimming left V 4 bases short and J 0 bases short, with 16 bases between. Germline CDR1 SGHRS, CDR2 YFSETQ. The chain's CDR3 is CASSAEMAAVNTEAFF. The CDR3 DNA reads TGCGCCAGCAGCGCTGAAATGGCAGCCGTGAACACTGAAGCTTTCTTT.

This clone was counted only a few times. This chain uses TRBV5-6 with TRBJ2-4, with D uncertain. Germline CDR1 SGHDT, CDR2 YYEEEE. The CDR3 runs to 14 residues. Trimming took off 2 bases at V and 8 bases at J, with 14 bases between the two ends. This CDR3 reads CASSFGWEWDIQYF. As DNA, the CDR3 is TGTGCCAGCAGCTTTGGATGGGAATGGGACATTCAGTACTTC. The complete variable domain, with remaining parts taken from reference TRBV5-6 and TRBJ2-4, reads DAGVTQSPTHLIKTRGQQVTLRCSPKSGHDTVSWYQQALGQGPQFIFQYYEEEERQRGNFPDRFSGHQFPNYSSELNVNALLLGDSALYLCASSFGWEWDIQYFGAGTRLSVL.

The genes are TRBV19 and TRBJ2-1; 7 bases are shared with TRBD2. Germline CDR1 and CDR2: LNHDA and SQIVND (reference sequence). The CDR3 loop spans 13 amino acids. J gave up 10 bases and V 4 bases, and 7 bases lay outside the gene matches. In DNA form, the CDR3 reads TGTGCCAGTAGTACCCTAGTACTAGCGGAGCAGTTCTTC. It is translated as CASSTLVLAEQFF.

This chain connects TRBV5-1 to TRBJ2-7, with 14 bases lining up with TRBD2. The length of the CDR3 is 15 residues. In germline, CDR1 is SGHRS, CDR2 YFSETQ. J was trimmed by 6 bases and V by 2 bases; bases with no gene match: 4. The CDR3 sequence: CASSFPGLAGAEQYF. The CDR3 region has the DNA TGCGCCAGCAGCTTCCCGGGACTAGCGGGAGCCGAGCAGTACTTC.

The chain recombines TRBV7-2 with TRBJ1-5, with 7 bases that match TRBD1. The germline gives CDR1 SGHTA, CDR2 FQGNSA. V lost 2 bases and J lost 5; bases outside the gene matches: 9. The CDR3 has 16 amino acids. This CDR3 is CASSLTRGGAYQPQHF. In DNA, the CDR3 is TGTGCCAGCAGCTTAACTCGAGGGGGCGCGTATCAGCCCCAGCATTTT.

This chain joins TRBV5-6 and TRBJ2-2, with D possibly being TRBD2 (6 bases). This CDR3 region has 17 residues. Trimming left V 2 bases short and J 5 bases short, with 19 bases between. CDR1 and CDR2 (germline): SGHDT, YYEEEE. CDR3 sequence (DNA): TGTGCCAGCAGCTTTTCACCGGGAGTTACCCTAACCGGGGAGCTGTTTTTT. Its translation: CASSFSPGVTLTGELFF.

For the CDR3, the DNA is TGCGCCAGCAGCTTGGACCCGCGCACAGATACGCAGTATTTT. Translated: CASSLDPRTDTQYF. The rearrangement uses TRBV5-1 and TRBJ2-3; unclear D gene. Germline CDR1 and CDR2: SGHRS and YFSETQ. This CDR3 has 14 amino acids. The V and J ends lost 0 bases and 1 base respectively, with 6 bases between them. The whole variable domain, remainder taken from reference TRBV5-1 and TRBJ2-3, is KAGVTQTPRYLIKTRGQQVTLSCSPISGHRSVSWYQQTPGQGLQFLFEYFSETQRNKGNFPGRFSGRQFSNSRSEMNVSTLELGDSALYLCASSLDPRTDTQYFGPGTRLTVL.

CDR3 sequence: CASSFRRGAGVRYNEQFF. CDR3 bases: TGCGCCAGCAGCTTTCGAAGGGGTGCGGGAGTCAGGTACAATGAGCAGTTCTTC. The genes are TRBV5-1 and TRBJ2-1, with 7 bases lining up with TRBD2. In germline, CDR1 is SGHRS, CDR2 YFSETQ. V lost 2 bases to trimming and J lost 4 bases; unmatched junction nucleotides: 15. The CDR3 covers 18 residues.

The J gene is TRBJ2-3, the V gene TRBV9; 7 bases fit TRBD1. CDR1 and CDR2 (germline): SGDLS, YYNGEE. CDR3 length: 14 residues. V shed 1 base, J shed 9 bases, and the junction held 8 bases outside the gene matches. CDR3 in DNA: TGTGCCAGCAGCGTAATGGCGGACAGGTGGACGCAGTATTTT. As protein: CASSVMADRWTQYF.

This chain connects TRBV18 to TRBJ1-1; D possibly corresponds to TRBD1 (5 bases). The CDR3 runs to 15 residues. Between the trimmed V and J ends, which lost 3 bases and 1 base, there was a span of 12 bases. Germline-derived CDR1 and CDR2 are KGHSH and LQKENI. The CDR3 spells CASSPRAGENTEAFF. The CDR3 DNA is TGTGCCAGCTCACCTCGGGCGGGGGAGAACACTGAAGCTTTCTTT.

This sequence joins TRBV11-3 and TRBJ2-1, with D maybe TRBD1 (6 bases). The V gene's germline CDR1 is SGHNT and CDR2 YENEEA. Trimming removed 4 bases from V and 4 bases from J, with 17 bases in between. CDR3 length equals 16 residues. CDR3 in amino acids: CASSSSGTKVYNEQFF. The CDR3 region has the DNA TGTGCCAGCAGCTCCTCCGGGACAAAAGTTTACAATGAGCAGTTCTTC.

V is TRBV19 and J is TRBJ1-4; a possible D gene is TRBD1 (5 bases). The V end lost 5 bases, the J end lost 7 bases, and 17 bases lay between the germline ends. Germline CDR1 LNHDA, CDR2 SQIVND (reference sequence). The CDR3 has 15 residues. This chain's CDR3 is CASSRGTSTREKLFF. The CDR3 nucleotides read TGTGCCAGTAGTCGGGGGACCTCAACCCGTGAAAAACTGTTTTTT.

This rearrangement joins TRBV11-2 to TRBJ2-3; D ambiguous. The germline V gene has CDR1 SGHAT and CDR2 FQNNGV. V was shortened by 0 bases and J by 6 bases, with 10 bases between the two germline ends. The CDR3 length is 14 residues. This chain's CDR3 is CASSLDRRADTQYF. CDR3 sequence (DNA): TGTGCCAGCAGCTTAGATAGACGGGCCGATACGCAGTATTTT.

This clone was found once. This chain joins TRBV7-7 and TRBJ2-3; D is perhaps TRBD2 (7 bases). The CDR3 extends over 15 amino acids. CDR1 is SSHAT and CDR2 is FNYEAQ in the germline V gene (reference sequence). The V and J ends lost 3 bases and 1 base respectively, with 11 bases between them. For the CDR3, the DNA is TGTGCCAGCAGCTTGGGAGGGGGGGGCACAGATACGCAGTATTTT. Amino acid sequence: CASSLGGGGTDTQYF.

The chain recombines TRBV9 with TRBJ1-1; unclear D gene. This CDR3 comprises 13 residues. In germline, CDR1 is SGDLS, CDR2 YYNGEE. The V and J ends lost 4 bases and 0 bases respectively, with 7 bases between them. This chain's CDR3 is CASSYNLNTEAFF. The DNA of the CDR3 is TGTGCCAGCAGCTACAACCTGAACACTGAAGCTTTCTTT.

The gene calls are TRBV19 and TRBJ1-3; no firm D call. CDR1 is LNHDA, CDR2 SQIVND, per germline (reference sequence). Trimming cost V 3 bases and J 4 bases, with 13 bases left between them. The length of the CDR3 is 15 residues. CDR3 amino acids: CASSIPRREGNTIYF. The CDR3 DNA follows: TGTGCCAGTAGTATTCCCCGAAGAGAAGGAAACACCATATATTTT. The variable domain in full, with the rest retrieved from reference TRBV19 and TRBJ1-3, is DGGITQSPKYLFRKEGQNVTLSCEQNLNHDAMYWYRQDPGQGLRLIYYSQIVNDFQKGDIAEGYSVSREKKESFPLTVTSAQKNPTAFYLCASSIPRREGNTIYFGEGSWLTVV.

This chain links TRBV7-9 with TRBJ1-4; possible D gene TRBD1, 5 bases. In germline, CDR1 is SEHNR, CDR2 FQNEAQ (reference sequence). This CDR3 has 15 residues. Trimming shortened V by 1 base and J by 5 bases, and 11 bases separated the two germline ends. The CDR3 protein is CASSLVGTPNEKLFF. Here the CDR3 DNA reads TGTGCCAGCAGCTTAGTTGGGACTCCCAATGAAAAACTGTTTTTT.